The present T cell receptor beta chain was sequenced within a study of regulatory T cells in long-lasting Graves disease. Indicated time point: newly diagnosed GD, antithyroid drugs for less than 3 months. Preparation of the TCR library used RNA extracted from PBMCs. By American Thyroid Association guidelines, Graves' disease was diagnosed in the cohort. Study-level findings and limits: Persistent disease was associated with favored TRBV28 usage and with favored use of TRBJ1-2 and TRBJ2-5.

The J segment lost 2 bases and the V segment lost 3 bases, leaving 4 bases of the junction unmatched. Per germline, CDR1 SGHTA and CDR2 FQGNSA. The CDR3 sequence is 15 residues long. Arm-PCR of CDR3 regions and iRepertoire HTBI primers were used to build TCR beta libraries. From the multiplex PCR reads, TCRdb called clonotypes with MiXCR, one entry per CDR3 protein. The sample lists roughly 430,000 distinct CDR3 sequences; 15% to 20% were seen once. This clonotype was observed at least ten times. No antigen is known for it. This sample was also put to use in a study of T cells in Graves' hyperthyroidism and ophthalmopathy. That paper notes: Those with hyperthyroidism were 18 to 65 years old, newly diagnosed, and ill for under 2 months.

The TCR comes from a woman in her twenties or thirties with Graves disease. Sequencing was performed on peripheral blood mononuclear cells (PBMCs), taken at new diagnosis, from a patient treated with antithyroid drugs. This chain uses TRBV7-2 with TRBJ2-7, with 10 positions matching TRBD2. The CDR3 loop reads CASSFGSGGTYEQYF. The DNA for the CDR3 is TGTGCCAGCAGCTTCGGTAGCGGGGGGACCTACGAGCAGTACTTC.